This TCR beta chain was recovered during a study of identifying expanded T cells in peripheral blood. The data were produced by immunoSEQ multiplex PCR, yet TCRdb's version contains in-frame clones alone and is incomplete. The table includes roughly 63,000 clones, about four fifths detected once. No infections or other immune events were documented during collection. This clone was found once. The sequencing sample was made of blood. The receptor was derived from a person aged 18-70 years in good health.

CDR3 nucleotide sequence: TGTGCCAGCAGTGAAGGGGGCTGGGCGCCTTCCTACGAGCAGTACTTC. It encodes CASSEGGWAPSYEQYF. The rearrangement joins TRBV2 to TRBJ2-7; tentatively, D is TRBD1 (5 bases). The V end was cut by 1 base, the J end by 1 base, with 14 bases between. Germline CDR1 SNHLY, CDR2 FYNNEI. The CDR3 length is 16 residues.